The present TCR beta chain was sequenced within a study of identical twins. Overall study results and limits: Conclusions came from cross-sectional statistical analysis, not from following the same donors. Models underestimated how often monozygotic twins shared out-of-frame TCR alpha.

Germline values: CDR1 DFQATT, CDR2 SNEGSKA (reference sequence). This CDR3 spans 16 amino acids. V lost 3 bases and J 5 bases, leaving 22 bases between the germline ends. This clonotype was counted only a few times. Its antigen is undetermined. One entry per CDR3 protein, called by TCRdb with MiXCR from the 5' RACE reads. The sample gives some 460,000 distinct CDR3 sequences, 12% to 15% of which show up once; around 0.52% is in the top ten. This sample was also put to use in a study of yellow fever vaccine responses in identical twins.

Sequencing was carried out using CD4+ T cells sorted from blood. The origin of this receptor is a woman between 18 and 29 years old in good health. The chain couples TRBV20-1 to TRBJ2-5; tentatively, D is TRBD1 or TRBD2 (7 bases each). CDR3 bases: TGCAGTGCTAGCGTACCCAGGGGGGGCTTAATGGAGACCCAGTACTTC. Protein: CSASVPRGGLMETQYF.